Shown below are 17 T cell receptor beta chains from a single sample sequenced in a study of glioma-infiltrating T cells after dendritic cell vaccination. Noted time point: after dendritic cell vaccination, including at tumor progression/relapse. Using immunoSEQ multiplex PCR, the repertoire was profiled, and TCRdb retains in-frame clones only, with some absent. The sample carries 75,000 to 95,000 clones, roughly 84% recorded once. This specimen consisted of blood, obtained after dendritic cell vaccination. These TCRs come from a human donor with glioblastoma.

This chain connects TRBV5-1 to TRBJ2-7; TRBD1 matches 12 bases. J was trimmed by 5 bases and V by 5 bases; bases with no gene match: 11. The CDR3 is 16 residues long. Germline lookup yields CDR1 SGHRS and CDR2 YFSETQ. The CDR3 spells CASRKDPGQGANEQYF. As DNA, the CDR3 is TGCGCCAGCAGAAAAGATCCGGGACAGGGGGCAAACGAGCAGTACTTC.

This chain connects TRBV18 to TRBJ1-5, with TRBD1 identical over 7 bases. CDR3 length: 16 amino acids. Looked up from germline, CDR1 is KGHSH and CDR2 is LQKENI. V lost 3 bases, J lost 0 bases, and 5 bases stayed unmatched. The CDR3 here is CASSPGQAYSNQPQHF. DNA for the CDR3: TGTGCCAGCTCACCTGGACAGGCGTATAGCAATCAGCCCCAGCATTTT.

V is TRBV19 and J is TRBJ2-1; 7 bases are a match to TRBD2. Germline V gene data show CDR1 as LNHDA and CDR2 as SQIVND (reference sequence). This CDR3 spans 12 amino acids. Trimming took 3 bases from V and 14 from J; bases not matched to a gene: 7. The DNA for the CDR3 is TGTGCCAGTAGTATGGGGAGGGGACGGGAGTTCTTC. The encoded protein is CASSMGRGREFF. Full variable domain (remainder filled in from reference TRBV19 and TRBJ2-1): DGGITQSPKYLFRKEGQNVTLSCEQNLNHDAMYWYRQDPGQGLRLIYYSQIVNDFQKGDIAEGYSVSREKKESFPLTVTSAQKNPTAFYLCASSMGRGREFFGPGTRLTVL.

CDR3 loop: CASSRGTRNTIYF. For the CDR3, the DNA is TGTGCCAGCAGCCGAGGGACAAGAAACACCATATATTTT. The chain recombines TRBV14 with TRBJ1-3; tentatively, D is TRBD1 (6 bases). The CDR3 is made up of 13 amino acids. V was clipped by 4 bases and J by 5 bases, with 9 bases between them. CDR1 is SGHDN and CDR2 is FVKESK in the germline V gene.

This rearrangement joins TRBV27 to TRBJ2-1; D remains unclear. The CDR3 is 17 amino acids. V dropped 0 bases and J dropped 2 bases, with 14 bases sitting between them. Per the germline V gene, CDR1 is MNHEY and CDR2 is SMNVEV (reference sequence). The CDR3 sequence: CASSLSIGDFTYNEQFF. As DNA, the CDR3 is TGTGCCAGCAGTTTATCGATAGGAGACTTCACCTACAATGAGCAGTTCTTC.

The rearrangement links TRBV18 to TRBJ2-5; TRBD2 matches 8 bases. The J call is in doubt because the DNA end fits TRBJ2-7 better. CDR1 is KGHSH, CDR2 LQKENI, per germline. The CDR3 loop spans 14 amino acids. Here the CDR3 reads CASSQSGREGEQYF. CDR3 DNA sequence: TGTGCCAGCTCACAGTCCGGGAGGGAAGGCGAGCAGTACTTC.

This chain links TRBV9 with TRBJ1-2, with D uncertain. Germline V CDR1 and CDR2: SGDLS, YYNGEE. With 2 bases removed from V and 8 bases from J, the gap between germline ends came to 10 bases. This CDR3 is 12 amino acids long. In nucleotides, the CDR3 is TGTGCCAGCAGCGTCTTTCTAGAAGGCTACACCTTC. Protein sequence: CASSVFLEGYTF.

The chain recombines TRBV6-1 with TRBJ2-6; D gene uncertain. This CDR3 comprises 14 residues. V was trimmed by 3 bases and J by 3 bases, leaving 6 bases between them. Germline V gene sequence: CDR1 MNHNS, CDR2 SASEGT. The CDR3 DNA sequence: TGTGCCAGCAGTGAGTACGGTGGGGCCAACGTCCTGACTTTC. Protein product: CASSEYGGANVLTF.

The J gene is TRBJ1-6, the V gene TRBV5-1; the match to TRBD1 covers 9 bases. V was pared by 4 bases and J by 5 bases, with 16 bases of the junction left unmatched. Germline V gene data show CDR1 as SGHRS and CDR2 as YFSETQ. The length of the CDR3 is 19 residues. In DNA form, the CDR3 reads TGCGCCAGCAGCCCGGGACAGGGTGAGGGAATAGGGAATAATTCACCCCTCCACTTT. This gives the protein CASSPGQGEGIGNNSPLHF.

This clone was seen once. The chain carries TRBV5-1 and TRBJ1-2, with 8 bases matching TRBD1. V shed 4 bases and J 2 bases; nucleotides not matched to a gene: 4. This CDR3 is 14 amino acids long. Per germline, CDR1 SGHRS and CDR2 YFSETQ. The DNA of the CDR3 is TGCGCCAGCAGCATCGACAGGGGAAACTATGGCTACACCTTC. Translation: CASSIDRGNYGYTF.

The J gene is TRBJ2-5, the V gene TRBV11-2, with 8 positions matching TRBD2. The CDR3 consists of 16 residues. In germline, CDR1 is SGHAT, CDR2 FQNNGV. V lost 6 bases and J lost 2; bases outside the gene matches: 11. CDR3 amino acids: CASRPLGTRLQETQYF. Written as DNA, the CDR3 is TGTGCCAGCAGACCCCTTGGGACTAGACTACAAGAGACCCAGTACTTC.

This clone was found once. At the DNA level, this CDR3 is encoded by other sequences in the same sample as well. This sequence joins TRBV11-3 and TRBJ2-2, with TRBD2 matching over 8 bases. The CDR3 is made up of 15 amino acids. The V gene end was trimmed by 5 bases and the J gene end by 1 base; junction bases not matched to a gene: 3. CDR1 is SGHNT, CDR2 YENEEA, per germline. The DNA for the CDR3 is TGTGCCAGCAGCCCACGGGGGGGGAACACCGGGGAGCTGTTTTTT. Its translation is CASSPRGGNTGELFF.

The chain links TRBV6-5 to TRBJ2-5; D perhaps matches TRBD1 (6 bases). The germline CDR1 and CDR2 sequences are MNHEY and SVGAGI. There are 13 residues in the CDR3. V was clipped by 2 bases and J by 5 bases, with 9 bases between them. This CDR3 reads CASSYNRAETQYF. For the CDR3, the DNA is TGTGCCAGCAGTTACAACAGGGCGGAGACCCAGTACTTC.

The V call is TRBV7-8, the J call TRBJ2-3, with 7 bases lining up with TRBD2. V dropped 6 bases and J dropped 2; count of bases not matched to a gene: 2. CDR1 SGHVS and CDR2 FQNEAQ come from the germline V gene. CDR3 length: 13 amino acids. The CDR3 is CASRAGYTDTQYF. Written as DNA, the CDR3 is TGTGCCAGCAGAGCGGGATACACAGATACGCAGTATTTT.

The chain recombines TRBV29-1 with TRBJ1-1; the D gene is possibly TRBD1 (6 bases). Trimming stripped 4 bases from V and 4 bases from J, with 13 bases between. The CDR3 has 13 amino acids. Germline assignment: CDR1 SQVTM and CDR2 ANQGSEA. CDR3 coding DNA: TGCAGCGTTGGAAGACAGGCCCTCACTGAAGCTTTCTTT. As protein: CSVGRQALTEAFF.

The chain is built from TRBV10-3 and TRBJ2-3, with D possibly matching TRBD2 (6 bases). The CDR3 runs to 13 residues. V lost 4 bases, J lost 4 bases, and 9 bases lay in between. From germline, CDR1 is ENHRY and CDR2 SYGVKD. This CDR3 reads CAISGLAPDTQYF. The CDR3 nucleotides read TGTGCCATCAGTGGTCTAGCGCCAGATACGCAGTATTTT.

The V gene is TRBV2, the J gene TRBJ2-7; TRBD2 matches 7 bases. The trim removed 6 bases at V and 3 bases at J, leaving 5 bases unmatched. The CDR3 spans 13 residues. Per germline, CDR1 SNHLY and CDR2 FYNNEI. Here the CDR3 DNA reads TGTGCCAGCAGGGCCAGCGGGGACTACGAGCAGTACTTC. It yields the protein CASRASGDYEQYF.